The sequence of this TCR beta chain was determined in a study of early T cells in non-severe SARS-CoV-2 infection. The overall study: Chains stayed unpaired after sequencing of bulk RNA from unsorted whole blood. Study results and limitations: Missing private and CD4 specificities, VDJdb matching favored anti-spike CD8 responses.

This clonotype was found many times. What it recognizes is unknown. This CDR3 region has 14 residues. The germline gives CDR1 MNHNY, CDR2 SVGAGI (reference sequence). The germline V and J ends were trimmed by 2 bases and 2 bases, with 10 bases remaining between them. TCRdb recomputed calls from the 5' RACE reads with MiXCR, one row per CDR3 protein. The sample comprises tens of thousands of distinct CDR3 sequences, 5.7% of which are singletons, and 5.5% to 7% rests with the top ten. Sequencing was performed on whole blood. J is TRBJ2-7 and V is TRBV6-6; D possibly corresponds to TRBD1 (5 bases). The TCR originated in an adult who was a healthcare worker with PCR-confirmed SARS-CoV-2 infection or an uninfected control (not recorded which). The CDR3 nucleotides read TGTGCCAGCAGTTACGAGCGCAGGGCCTACGAGCAGTACTTC. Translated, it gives CASSYERRAYEQYF.